This TCR beta chain was identified in a study of patients and donors after allogeneic stem cell transplantation. V was clipped by 1 base and J by 6 bases, with 10 bases between them. The CDR3 totals 14 residues. CDR1 is MNHNS and CDR2 is SASEGT in the germline V gene. TCRdb recomputed calls from the RT-PCR reads with MiXCR, one row per CDR3 protein. The sample records about 960,000 distinct CDR3 sequences, over 15% being singletons. Sequencing was done on a sample of blood, either unsorted or a sorted T cell fraction (not recorded which). The V and J genes are TRBV6-1 and TRBJ2-1; no firm D call. The clonotype was recovered from a human donor who was either an allogeneic HSCT recipient or a stem cell or donor lymphocyte infusion donor (not recorded which). It is not recorded whose cells these are; they may come from a transplant donor. The CDR3 DNA follows: TGTGCCAGCAGTGAAGAAGCCACCCTCAATGAGCAGTTCTTC. Amino acid sequence: CASSEEATLNEQFF.